This TCR beta chain was retrieved from a study of control samples from healthy donors and cancer patients. Germline CDR1 and CDR2: SGHTA and FQGNSA. V gave up 5 bases and J gave up 0 bases, with 5 bases separating them. The CDR3 sequence is 13 residues long. Data came from immunoSEQ multiplex PCR; TCRdb stores just in-frame clones and leaves some out. Of approximately 120,000 clones listed, about nine tenths are singletons. The TCR was taken from a man aged 40-55 years in good health. This chain connects TRBV7-2 to TRBJ1-3; D remains unclear. Sequences were obtained from blood. CDR3 DNA sequence: TGTGCCAGCAGCCCCCGCTCTGGAAACACCATATATTTT. Its protein product is CASSPRSGNTIYF.